This TCR beta chain was sequenced during a study of human T cells and chemical hapten exposure. The CDR3 has 15 residues. V shed 1 base, J shed 4 bases, and the junction held 5 bases outside the gene matches. TCRdb itself ran the RACE reads through MiXCR, one entry per CDR3 protein. The sample has 270,000 or so distinct CDR3 sequences; around 7.3% are singletons. Time point meaning: pre-sensitization, week 0. Treatment in this sample: therapeutic diphenylcyclopropenone sensitization with weekly scalp DPC. This receptor was taken from a man younger than 35 with alopecia areata. Some clones in this sample may be carry-over from other donors' samples. The chain links TRBV12-3 or TRBV12-4 to TRBJ2-7, with 9 bases aligning to TRBD1. The sample consisted of whole blood, taken in connection with sensitization to the hapten diphenylcyclopropenone (DPC). CDR3 loop: CASSLGTGEGYEQYV. DNA for the CDR3: TGTGCCAGCAGTTTAGGGACAGGGGAAGGGTACGAGCAGTACGTC.